The clone carrying this T cell receptor (beta chain) was found a few times. This sample was included in a study of T-cell reconstitution after alpha-beta-depleted transplantation in children. Unique molecular identifiers were incorporated into the prepared TCRbeta library. TCRdb used MiXCR to reprocess the PCR reads, holding one entry per CDR3 protein. The sample records 250,000 to 300,000 distinct CDR3 sequences, 9.5% to 10% being singletons. With V trimmed by 7 bases and J by 4 bases, 6 bases remained unmatched. The CDR3 has 12 amino acids. Germline lookup yields CDR1 DFQATT and CDR2 SNEGSKA (reference sequence).

The V gene is TRBV20-1, the J gene TRBJ2-7; 8 bases map to TRBD1. This clonotype was obtained from a human donor who donated a stem cell graft to a child with SCID. Sequences were derived from PBMCs from the stem cell graft donor, sampled from the stem cell graft. The CDR3 here is CSVAQGAYEQYF. The CDR3 DNA is TGCAGTGTCGCGCAGGGGGCTTACGAGCAGTACTTC.